These 19 T cell receptor beta chains were all obtained from the same sample, sequenced in a study of cytomegalovirus exposure and HLA in healthy donors. 60 Vbeta and 13 Jbeta primers were used in PCR. Method: immunoSEQ multiplex PCR; TCRdb's copy keeps in-frame clones and lacks some. The profile shows about 82,000 clones, about 80% of them singletons. The sequenced material came from PBMCs. Receptors were obtained from a man in his forties or fifties in good health and CMV-seronegative.

This sequence joins TRBV28 and TRBJ2-7; D may be TRBD2 (5 bases). The V end was cut by 3 bases, the J end by 0 bases, with 9 bases between. This CDR3 comprises 14 residues. Germline V gives CDR1 MDHEN, CDR2 SYDVKM. The CDR3 loop is CASSLAGNSYEQYF. In nucleotides, the CDR3 is TGTGCCAGCAGTTTGGCCGGGAACTCCTACGAGCAGTACTTC.

The rearrangement links TRBV7-9 to TRBJ1-5; D uncertain. The CDR3 is 17 residues long. Germline V CDR1 and CDR2: SEHNR, FQNEAQ (reference sequence). V was shortened by 3 bases and J by 0 bases, with 15 bases between the two germline ends. The CDR3: CASSFSMGSTSNQPQHF. The CDR3 DNA sequence: TGTGCCAGCAGCTTTTCGATGGGCAGCACTAGCAATCAGCCCCAGCATTTT.

The chain couples TRBV7-6 to TRBJ2-5; 10 bases are shared with TRBD1. Gene TRBJ2-7 matches the end of the DNA better, so the J call may be wrong. The CDR3 has 15 residues. The germline CDR1 and CDR2 sequences are SGHVS and FNYEAQ. The CDR3 nucleotides are TGTGCCAGCAGCTCTAGGGACAGGGGCCCCTACGAGCAGTACTTC. As protein: CASSSRDRGPYEQYF.

The CDR3 reads CASSLSGQGFHGYTF. The CDR3 region has the DNA TGTGCCAGCAGTTTGTCGGGACAAGGCTTTCATGGCTACACCTTC. This chain joins TRBV28 and TRBJ1-2; perhaps TRBD1 as D (6 bases). The CDR3 totals 15 residues. V dropped 3 bases and J dropped 6 bases, with 17 bases sitting between them. Germline V gives CDR1 MDHEN, CDR2 SYDVKM.

This clone showed up just a few times. The chain is built from TRBV6-5 and TRBJ2-2; TRBD1 aligns across 7 bases. The CDR3 has 15 amino acids. V dropped 5 bases and J dropped 7; count of bases not matched to a gene: 10. The V gene's germline CDR1 is MNHEY and CDR2 SVGAGI. The CDR3 sequence: CASSTGAAIGGELFF. The CDR3 coding sequence is TGTGCCAGCAGTACAGGGGCGGCTATAGGCGGGGAGCTGTTTTTT.

The chain recombines TRBV2 with TRBJ2-5, with D possibly matching TRBD2 (5 bases). The DNA end lines up better with TRBJ2-7; the J call may be wrong. The CDR3 runs 13 residues. Germline CDR1 SNHLY, CDR2 FYNNEI. Written as DNA, the CDR3 is TGTGCCAGCAGCCGTGGACGGGACTACGAGCAGTACTTC. Encoded protein: CASSRGRDYEQYF.

The V and J genes are TRBV5-1 and TRBJ1-1; the D is unclear. V dropped 0 bases and J dropped 1 base, with 10 bases sitting between them. This CDR3 is 15 amino acids long. Germline V gene lookup returns CDR1 SGHRS and CDR2 YFSETQ. The CDR3 reads CASSLVTRGNTEAFF. DNA for the CDR3: TGCGCCAGCAGCTTGGTGACGCGGGGGAACACTGAAGCTTTCTTT.

This clone was seen more than once but under ten times. The J gene is TRBJ1-2, the V gene TRBV27; weak D call: TRBD1 (6 bases). V was shortened by 5 bases and J by 5 bases, with 12 bases between the two germline ends. The CDR3 runs 13 residues. Looked up from germline, CDR1 is MNHEY and CDR2 is SMNVEV (reference sequence). In DNA, the CDR3 is TGTGCCAGCAGTCCAACAGGGAAGTATGGCTACACCTTC. Its protein product is CASSPTGKYGYTF.

This clone was recorded only once. CDR3 amino acids: CASSLPGLSLTGELFF. The CDR3 DNA reads TGTGCCAGCAGTCTCCCGGGACTAAGCTTAACCGGGGAGCTGTTTTTT. This chain joins TRBV28 and TRBJ2-2; TRBD2 agrees at 7 bases. The V gene end was trimmed by 5 bases and the J gene end by 5 bases; junction bases not matched to a gene: 11. This CDR3 is built from 16 residues. Looked up from germline, CDR1 is MDHEN and CDR2 is SYDVKM.

The rearrangement joins TRBV27 to TRBJ2-5; D is uncertain. Gene TRBJ2-7 matches the end of the DNA better, so the J call may be wrong. In germline, CDR1 is MNHEY, CDR2 SMNVEV (reference sequence). The CDR3 runs to 11 residues. In DNA, the CDR3 is TGTGCCAGCAGTTTAGCCAGCGAGCAGTACTTC. This gives the protein CASSLASEQYF.

This chain links TRBV5-5 with TRBJ1-2; 7 bases fit TRBD1. Looked up from germline, CDR1 is SGHKS and CDR2 is YYEKEE (reference sequence). The CDR3 is 13 amino acids. With V trimmed by 3 bases and J by 4 bases, 3 bases remained unmatched. The CDR3 nucleotides read TGTGCCAGCAGCTCGGACAGGATCTATGGCTACACCTTC. Translating it yields CASSSDRIYGYTF.

The chain couples TRBV14 to TRBJ1-1, with D perhaps matching TRBD1 (6 bases). CDR1 is SGHDN and CDR2 is FVKESK in the germline V gene. The CDR3 spans 12 residues. V lost 1 base and J 8 bases, leaving 8 bases between the germline ends. CDR3 region: CASSQVRGEAFF. In DNA, the CDR3 is TGTGCCAGCAGCCAAGTGAGGGGGGAAGCTTTCTTT.

The chain joins TRBV29-1 to TRBJ2-5; 7 bases agree with TRBD1. CDR1 and CDR2 (germline): SQVTM, ANQGSEA. This CDR3 contains 15 residues. Trimming took 6 bases from V and 5 from J; bases not matched to a gene: 15. Here the CDR3 reads CSVAGGSGGSETQYF. In DNA form, the CDR3 reads TGCAGCGTGGCGGGTGGGTCAGGGGGAAGTGAGACCCAGTACTTC.

The chain's CDR3 is CASSRGHEAREQFF. Written as DNA, the CDR3 is TGTGCCAGCAGCCGAGGGCATGAGGCCCGGGAGCAGTTCTTC. The chain couples TRBV7-3 to TRBJ2-1, with TRBD2 as a possible D gene (5 bases). The CDR3 consists of 14 residues. V lost 5 bases, J lost 10 bases, and 18 bases lay in between. Germline CDR1 SGHTA, CDR2 FQGTGA.

The rearrangement links TRBV7-6 to TRBJ1-2, with 10 bases aligning to TRBD1. Germline CDR1 is SGHVS and CDR2 is FNYEAQ. The CDR3 consists of 18 residues. Germline trimming cut 1 base from V and 4 bases from J; bases unmatched to any gene: 12. CDR3 sequence reads: CASSLGHRTGGTAYGYTF. The CDR3 DNA reads as TGTGCCAGCAGCTTAGGGCATCGGACAGGGGGTACCGCCTATGGCTACACCTTC.

V usage is TRBV2 and J usage is TRBJ2-2; D is possibly TRBD1 (6 bases). There are 14 residues in the CDR3. V was clipped by 7 bases and J by 3 bases, with 12 bases between them. Germline-derived CDR1 and CDR2 are SNHLY and FYNNEI. CDR3 in amino acids: CASTGQGYTGELFF. In DNA form, the CDR3 reads TGTGCCAGCACCGGGCAGGGGTACACCGGGGAGCTGTTTTTT.

The rearrangement uses TRBV7-8 and TRBJ2-5, with D maybe TRBD1 (5 bases). The DNA end lines up better with TRBJ2-7; the J call may be wrong. The CDR3 is made up of 14 amino acids. CDR1 is SGHVS, CDR2 FQNEAQ, per germline. CDR3 sequence (DNA): TGTGCCAGCAGCCCTAGAGAAGGGGTGGGCGAGCAGTACTTC. This translates into CASSPREGVGEQYF.

The CDR3 DNA is TGTGCCAGCAGCTTAGGGGATGGGGCATACAATGAGCAGTTCTTC. Protein sequence: CASSLGDGAYNEQFF. The chain links TRBV7-2 to TRBJ2-1; tentatively, D is TRBD1 (5 bases). The V gene lost 1 base and the J gene lost 4 bases, with 11 bases spanning the gap. The germline gives CDR1 SGHTA, CDR2 FQGNSA. This CDR3 comprises 15 residues.

A single count supports this clone. This chain uses TRBV5-5 with TRBJ2-3; the match to TRBD1 covers 7 bases. This CDR3 spans 18 amino acids. Germline V gives CDR1 SGHKS, CDR2 YYEKEE (reference sequence). After removal of 4 bases from V and 2 bases from J, the junction contained 16 bases not matched to a gene. The CDR3 protein is CASSRRTGRSKHTDTQYF. For the CDR3, the DNA is TGTGCCAGCAGCAGAAGGACAGGTAGATCCAAACACACAGATACGCAGTATTTT.